Each of the 26 T cell receptor beta chains below was sequenced from the same sample in a study of radiation and T cells in renal cell carcinoma. As to time point: baseline pretreatment blood. Treatment meaning: 15 Gy SBRT to primary tumor, nephrectomy 4 weeks later. Only in-frame clones appear in the TCRdb table, and some are missing; sequencing was by immunoSEQ multiplex PCR. The sample shows some 120,000 clones, around 80% of them seen only once. The material was blood, obtained from a patient whose treatment included radiotherapy and nephrectomy. These receptors came from a woman aged 55-69 years with renal cell carcinoma.

V and J are TRBV5-6 and TRBJ1-1, with 8 bases lining up with TRBD1. In germline, CDR1 is SGHDT, CDR2 YYEEEE. The CDR3 extends over 14 amino acids. With V trimmed by 4 bases and J by 4 bases, 6 bases remained unmatched. The DNA of the CDR3 is TGTGCCAGCAGCACAGGGGGGGCGGCCACTGAAGCTTTCTTT. It encodes CASSTGGAATEAFF.

The rearrangement uses TRBV7-9 and TRBJ2-1; 9 bases line up with TRBD2. CDR1 and CDR2 (germline): SEHNR, FQNEAQ (reference sequence). Trimming removed 6 bases from V and 0 bases from J; junction bases left unmatched: 12. The CDR3 consists of 18 residues. The CDR3 DNA follows: TGTGCCAGCAGTTATCGGGCTAGCGGGACCCTCTCCTACAATGAGCAGTTCTTC. Its protein product is CASSYRASGTLSYNEQFF.

This chain links TRBV2 with TRBJ1-1; 8 bases are shared with TRBD1. CDR3 length: 14 residues. Germline V lookup: CDR1 SNHLY, CDR2 FYNNEI. V was pared by 6 bases and J by 1 base, with 4 bases of the junction left unmatched. CDR3 in amino acids: CASSQGAGNTEAFF. Here the CDR3 DNA reads TGTGCCAGCAGCCAGGGGGCGGGGAACACTGAAGCTTTCTTT.

The genes are TRBV9 and TRBJ1-1; maybe TRBD1 (5 bases). CDR1 and CDR2 from the germline V gene are SGDLS and YYNGEE. CDR3 length: 13 amino acids. Trimming left V 0 bases short and J 10 bases short, with 13 bases between. CDR3 sequence (DNA): TGTGCCAGCAGCGTAGGAGAGGACAACGGAGCTTTCTTT. The encoded protein is CASSVGEDNGAFF.

This clone was counted between two and nine times. The chain is built from TRBV7-9 and TRBJ1-1; D remains ambiguous. This CDR3 region has 13 residues. The germline gives CDR1 SEHNR, CDR2 FQNEAQ (reference sequence). Trimming cost V 3 bases and J 5 bases, with 10 bases left between them. CDR3 loop: CASSLPPATEAFF. As DNA, the CDR3 is TGTGCCAGCAGCTTGCCCCCTGCGACTGAAGCTTTCTTT.

V is TRBV7-2 and J is TRBJ1-2; TRBD1 aligns across 10 bases. The CDR3 contains 14 residues. Germline CDR1 is SGHTA and CDR2 is FQGNSA. With 5 bases clipped from V and 7 bases from J, the junction kept 7 bases outside the gene matches. DNA of the CDR3: TGTGCCAGCAGCCGGGACAGGGGAGTGGGTGGCTACACCTTC. Translation gives CASSRDRGVGGYTF. Full variable domain (outside the CDR3, taken from reference TRBV7-2 and TRBJ1-2): GAGVSQSPSNKVTEKGKDVELRCDPISGHTALYWYRQSLGQGLEFLIYFQGNSAPDKSGLPSDRFSAERTGGSVSTLTIQRTQQEDSAVYLCASSRDRGVGGYTFGSGTRLTVV.

The gene calls are TRBV7-3 and TRBJ1-2; 10 nucleotides match TRBD1. Germline CDR1 is SGHTA and CDR2 is FQGTGA. The CDR3 covers 16 residues. The V and J ends lost 5 bases and 7 bases, in that order; junction bases with no gene match: 13. The CDR3 sequence is CASSPSGQGVVGGYTF. The CDR3 nucleotides are TGTGCCAGCAGCCCAAGCGGACAGGGGGTGGTAGGTGGCTACACCTTC. The complete variable domain, with remaining parts taken from reference TRBV7-3 and TRBJ1-2, reads GAGVSQTPSNKVTEKGKYVELRCDPISGHTALYWYRQSLGQGPEFLIYFQGTGAADDSGLPNDRFFAVRPEGSVSTLKIQRTERGDSAVYLCASSPSGQGVVGGYTFGSGTRLTVV.

The chain is built from TRBV9 and TRBJ2-7, with 8 bases matching TRBD2. Germline V gives CDR1 SGDLS, CDR2 YYNGEE. CDR3 size: 14 residues. V shed 2 bases and J 5 bases; nucleotides not matched to a gene: 6. The DNA for the CDR3 is TGTGCCAGCAGCGTTTTGACGGGGGGGAACGAGCAGTACTTC. This gives the protein CASSVLTGGNEQYF.

This chain connects TRBV6-5 to TRBJ2-4; 7 positions agree with TRBD1. This CDR3 contains 14 residues. V trimming: 6 bases; J trimming: 9 bases; junction bases outside the gene matches: 11. Germline V lookup: CDR1 MNHEY, CDR2 SVGAGI. DNA of the CDR3: TGTGCCAGCAGCAAGGGGGCCCGATATAGCATTCAGTACTTC. Its translation: CASSKGARYSIQYF.

As regards this clone: The same CDR3 can be traced to other DNA sequences in this sample. V gene TRBV20-1 combines with J gene TRBJ2-7; D gene unclear. This CDR3 comprises 11 residues. The V end was cut by 3 bases, the J end by 4 bases, with 7 bases between. The germline CDR1 and CDR2 sequences are DFQATT and SNEGSKA (reference sequence). The CDR3 sequence is CSARNGYEQYF. CDR3 bases: TGCAGTGCTAGGAACGGATACGAGCAGTACTTC.

The chain links TRBV6-1 to TRBJ2-2, with D unresolved. Germline V CDR1 and CDR2: MNHNS, SASEGT. V was clipped by 2 bases and J by 7 bases, with 26 bases between them. CDR3 size: 19 residues. The CDR3 loop reads CASSEFAPSAPGIGGELFF. The CDR3 DNA reads TGTGCCAGCAGTGAATTCGCTCCTTCTGCCCCAGGTATAGGCGGGGAGCTGTTTTTT.

A few counts support this clone. V and J are TRBV12-5 and TRBJ1-1, with D tentatively TRBD1 (5 bases). The CDR3 covers 14 residues. V lost 4 bases, J lost 1 base, and 10 bases lay in between. Germline V lookup: CDR1 LGHNT, CDR2 FRNRAP. As DNA, the CDR3 is TGTGCTAGTGGTTCAAACGGGGGGAACACTGAAGCTTTCTTT. Translating gives CASGSNGGNTEAFF.

The V call is TRBV9, the J call TRBJ2-1; D may correspond to TRBD1 or TRBD2 (5 bases each). The V end lost 0 bases, the J end lost 0 bases, and 7 bases lay between the germline ends. The CDR3 runs to 15 residues. Germline-derived CDR1 and CDR2 are SGDLS and YYNGEE. The CDR3 is CASSVGGISYNEQFF. For the CDR3, the DNA is TGTGCCAGCAGCGTAGGGGGGATCTCCTACAATGAGCAGTTCTTC.

The V and J genes are TRBV11-2 and TRBJ2-2; 9 bases are a match to TRBD1. Germline V gene sequence: CDR1 SGHAT, CDR2 FQNNGV. Trimming took 6 bases from V and 4 from J; bases not matched to a gene: 9. There are 16 residues in the CDR3. The CDR3 DNA reads as TGTGCCAGCAGACCCACAGGGGGCGGAAGCACCGGGGAGCTGTTTTTT. It is translated as CASRPTGGGSTGELFF.

This clone was detected only once. The genes are TRBV19 and TRBJ2-4; D not resolved. This CDR3 is 15 amino acids long. The V end lost 9 bases, the J end lost 2 bases, and 17 bases lay between the germline ends. CDR1 LNHDA and CDR2 SQIVND come from the germline V gene (reference sequence). CDR3 sequence (DNA): TGTGCCAGCAGAACTTCCATAGGCACCAAAAACATTCAGTACTTC. It codes for CASRTSIGTKNIQYF. The variable domain in full, completed from reference TRBV19 and TRBJ2-4, reads DGGITQSPKYLFRKEGQNVTLSCEQNLNHDAMYWYRQDPGQGLRLIYYSQIVNDFQKGDIAEGYSVSREKKESFPLTVTSAQKNPTAFYLCASRTSIGTKNIQYFGAGTRLSVL.

The genes are TRBV5-1 and TRBJ1-1; 8 bases line up with TRBD1. With 4 bases clipped from V and 8 bases from J, the junction kept 7 bases outside the gene matches. The CDR3 has 13 amino acids. From germline, CDR1 is SGHRS and CDR2 YFSETQ. The CDR3 reads CASSTRDRQEAFF. The DNA of the CDR3 is TGCGCCAGCAGCACCCGGGACAGGCAAGAAGCTTTCTTT.

The V call is TRBV29-1, the J call TRBJ1-1; D is unresolved. From germline, CDR1 is SQVTM and CDR2 ANQGSEA. V was clipped by 5 bases and J by 7 bases, with 11 bases between them. CDR3 length: 11 residues. CDR3 sequence (DNA): TGCAGCGTTAACTTGGCCCTTGAAGCTTTCTTT. Its protein product is CSVNLALEAFF.

The genes are TRBV30 and TRBJ1-1; a weak D match, TRBD1 (5 bases). This CDR3 has 14 amino acids. V was cut by 3 bases and J by 0 bases, with 11 bases left in between. Germline CDR1 and CDR2: GTSNPN and SVGIG (reference sequence). This CDR3 reads CAWRRQGMNTEAFF. The DNA of the CDR3 is TGTGCCTGGAGACGGCAGGGCATGAACACTGAAGCTTTCTTT. Based on the CDR3 plus reference TRBV30 and TRBJ1-1, the full variable domain is SQTIHQWPATLVQPVGSPLSLECTVEGTSNPNLYWYRQAAGRGLQLLFYSVGIGQISSEVPQNLSASRPQDRQFILSSKKLLLSDSGFYLCAWRRQGMNTEAFFGQGTRLTVV.

The chain recombines TRBV28 with TRBJ1-4; 7 bases line up with TRBD1. The germline gives CDR1 MDHEN, CDR2 SYDVKM. After removal of 10 bases from V and 6 bases from J, the junction contained 8 bases not matched to a gene. This CDR3 region has 13 residues. The CDR3 DNA follows: TGTGCCACTCAGACAGGGCTTGATGAAAAACTGTTTTTT. Translated: CATQTGLDEKLFF.

The count of this clone is one. The chain is built from TRBV28 and TRBJ1-2; TRBD1 matches 11 bases. The CDR3 has 13 amino acids. Trimming cost V 6 bases and J 6 bases; bases outside gene matches: 3. CDR1 is MDHEN, CDR2 SYDVKM, per germline. CDR3 amino acids: CASSRTGGNGYTF. For the CDR3, the DNA is TGTGCCAGCAGCAGGACAGGGGGCAATGGCTACACCTTC.

The V call is TRBV14, the J call TRBJ1-2; D perhaps matches TRBD1 (5 bases). The CDR3 sequence is 16 residues long. Germline lookup yields CDR1 SGHDN and CDR2 FVKESK. V was shortened by 1 base and J by 0 bases, with 12 bases between the two germline ends. The CDR3 DNA follows: TGTGCCAGCAGCCAAGGGTGGCAGGGACCTAACTATGGCTACACCTTC. Encoded protein: CASSQGWQGPNYGYTF.

The chain carries TRBV5-1 and TRBJ2-5, with D maybe TRBD2 (6 bases). The CDR3 has 13 amino acids. The V and J ends lost 4 bases and 1 base respectively, with 8 bases between them. The germline gives CDR1 SGHRS, CDR2 YFSETQ. The CDR3 sequence: CASSQGLQETQYF. CDR3 DNA sequence: TGCGCCAGCAGCCAGGGACTCCAAGAGACCCAGTACTTC.

The chain combines TRBV7-6 with TRBJ1-5; perhaps TRBD1 as D (5 bases). This CDR3 contains 13 residues. Trimming pared 0 bases from V and 9 bases from J, leaving 9 bases between. The germline gives CDR1 SGHVS, CDR2 FNYEAQ. CDR3 bases: TGTGCCAGCAGCTTAGCAGGGGTGGGGCCCCAGCATTTT. Encoded protein: CASSLAGVGPQHF.

This clone has a single count. V is TRBV29-1 and J is TRBJ2-1; the match to TRBD1 covers 10 bases. This CDR3 is 13 amino acids long. V trimming: 7 bases; J trimming: 9 bases; junction bases outside the gene matches: 9. The germline V gene encodes CDR1 SQVTM and CDR2 ANQGSEA. CDR3 sequence: CSGAGTGVTEQFF. CDR3 nucleotides: TGCAGCGGTGCCGGGACAGGGGTTACTGAGCAGTTCTTC.

The sample holds one count of this clone. The V call is TRBV7-9, the J call TRBJ2-7; D is possibly TRBD1 or TRBD2 (9 bases each). This CDR3 comprises 15 residues. With 5 bases removed from V and 4 bases from J, the gap between germline ends came to 18 bases. Germline V CDR1 and CDR2: SEHNR, FQNEAQ (reference sequence). CDR3 protein: CASSAGGDRVYEQYF. The CDR3 nucleotides are TGTGCCAGCAGCGCGGGAGGGGACAGGGTTTACGAGCAGTACTTC.

The chain couples TRBV7-9 to TRBJ1-1, with D possibly TRBD1 on 5 matching bases. V was clipped by 2 bases and J by 1 base, with 11 bases between them. The CDR3 has 15 residues. The germline V gene encodes CDR1 SEHNR and CDR2 FQNEAQ (reference sequence). The CDR3: CASSLMAGRNTEAFF. In nucleotides, the CDR3 is TGTGCCAGCAGCTTAATGGCAGGGAGGAACACTGAAGCTTTCTTT.